This T cell receptor beta chain was profiled in a study of monozygotic twins with inflammatory bowel disease. The study's findings and limits: Differences in immunosuppressive treatment may have been a source of added variability in patient repertoires. Healthy twins showed more clonotype sharing with others than IBD patients, especially patients with disease activity.

Per donor, approximately 2.3 ml of blood was collected and frozen. With respect to this clonotype: As yet, its antigen is unknown.

The V gene's germline CDR1 is SGHTA and CDR2 FQGNSA. This CDR3 region has 15 residues. TCRdb reprocessed the 5' RACE reads, keeping one entry per CDR3 protein, no DNA. Recorded for this sample: around 190,000 distinct CDR3 sequences. The sequenced sample consisted of blood. The clonotype was recovered from a human donor with ulcerative colitis or Crohn's disease, or a healthy co-twin of an affected twin (not recorded which). The chain combines TRBV7-2 with TRBJ1-1. The CDR3 spells CASSLVTAMNTEAFF.